This is a list of T cell receptor beta chains from one sample in a study of CD8 T cells in ankylosing spondylitis. TCRdb reanalysed the 5' RACE reads using MiXCR and keeps one entry per CDR3 protein. Among approximately 150,000 distinct CDR3 sequences listed, about a third were seen once. Specimen: synovial fluid, either unsorted or a sorted T cell fraction (not recorded which). The receptors shown here come from a male donor with ankylosing spondylitis. The CDR3 runs from the conserved cysteine through the conserved F or W. The order of the fields is V gene, J gene, CDR3 protein.

TRBV7-9,TRBJ1-2,CASSYFVGGQGGYGYTF
TRBV9,TRBJ2-3,CASSSDLITDTQYF
TRBV3-1,TRBJ1-1,CASSQVGVNTEAFF
TRBV20-1,TRBJ1-3,CSARDTARGNTIYF
TRBV28,TRBJ1-5,CASSSQGWFGQPQHF
TRBV10-2,TRBJ2-7,CASSGPGTRAYEQYF
TRBV28,TRBJ2-7,CASSRPGQGGEQYF
TRBV10-3,TRBJ1-2,CAISERGGRIFGYTF
TRBV30,TRBJ2-5,CAWGLRKETQYF
TRBV5-5,TRBJ1-2,CASSLEVDFYGYTF
TRBV28,TRBJ2-7,CASSLGGGLFEQYF
TRBV28,TRBJ2-2,CASSPRQAGSGELFF
TRBV20-1,TRBJ2-3,CSVVAGHTDTQYF
TRBV11-3,TRBJ2-2,CASSWDRGSAGELFF
TRBV10-3,TRBJ1-1,CAISGTEWEEAFF
TRBV6-2/TRBV6-3,TRBJ1-5,CASSYGGAGNQPQHF
TRBV5-1,TRBJ1-1,CASSRGKGQPEAFF
TRBV9,TRBJ2-2,CASSVRAGGGTGELFF
TRBV20-1,TRBJ1-5,CSARLRGPHQPQHF
TRBV24-1,TRBJ2-5,CATSDLTSTGTGDLETQYF
TRBV4-1,TRBJ2-4,CASSQPGQGKNIQYF
TRBV7-2,TRBJ2-7,CASSLVTSGSGGEQYF
TRBV20-1,TRBJ1-1,CSARELIWEVGTEAFF
TRBV24-1,TRBJ2-5,CATGANQETQYF
TRBV7-9,TRBJ2-1,CASSLRPTYNEQFF
TRBV2,TRBJ1-3,CASSEALLGNTIYF
TRBV20-1,TRBJ1-3,CSARDTRVGSGNTIYF
TRBV24-1,TRBJ2-2,CATSVRDGELFF
TRBV13,TRBJ1-6,CASSDRAGSPLHF
TRBV12-3/TRBV12-4,TRBJ2-7,CASSLATAGTSGEQYF
TRBV4-1,TRBJ2-2,CASSQTGLAMNTGELFF
TRBV27,TRBJ2-7,CASSPNGGSISYEQYF
TRBV28,TRBJ1-1,CASRTGGIAEAFF
TRBV2,TRBJ1-5,CASSGGGRGNQPQHF
TRBV5-6,TRBJ1-6,CASSLVSYNSPLHF
TRBV20-1,TRBJ2-3,CSATRGKDTQYF
TRBV12-3/TRBV12-4,TRBJ2-7,CASSFGTPSSYEQYF
TRBV3-1,TRBJ1-1,CASSQELQPLNTEAFF
TRBV11-3,TRBJ2-1,CASSLPYGLAGGYEQFF
TRBV28,TRBJ2-5,CASSQQQGMETQYF
TRBV7-3,TRBJ2-2,CASSSTGTSGRIGELFF
TRBV5-6,TRBJ2-7,CASSFPGQGSEQYF
TRBV18,TRBJ2-1,CASATSGSPYNEQFF
TRBV20-1,TRBJ2-1,CSARDGSRIDEQFF
TRBV6-2/TRBV6-3,TRBJ2-7,CASSRGNWDTSYEQYF
TRBV4-1,TRBJ2-5,CASSRTSGTERGETQYF
TRBV25-1,TRBJ1-6,CASSAYGKGSSSPLHF
TRBV6-1,TRBJ1-3,CASRGQGRSGNTIYF
TRBV18,TRBJ1-1,CASSLTGMTVGEAFF
TRBV14,TRBJ2-5,CASSQADLEETQYF
TRBV5-1,TRBJ2-5,CASSGTSGLYQETQYF
TRBV25-1,TRBJ2-1,CASSQVGGLYNEQFF
TRBV20-1,TRBJ2-5,CSARDKREASQETQYF
TRBV29-1,TRBJ1-4,CSVVQGDEKLFF
TRBV12-3/TRBV12-4,TRBJ1-6,CASSFGSEGSPLHF